This T cell receptor beta chain was obtained from a study of cytotoxic CD8 clonotypes in ibrutinib-treated CLL. As for this clone: The antigen is unknown.

Study-wide points: Clonality correlated strongly with circulating CD8+ T cells and exceeded age-matched healthy donors at baseline. Public clonotypes (which were uncommon) either contracted or remained stable on treatment. Clonality went up at the time of ibrutinib response, stayed stable in sustained remission, and later dropped back toward its baseline level at progression.

The germline V gene has CDR1 KGHSH and CDR2 LQKENI. This CDR3 contains 13 residues. The ends were cut back, 6 bases at V and 7 bases at J, with 16 bases in the middle. Repertoires were generated with immunoSEQ multiplex PCR, while TCRdb's copy carries only in-frame clones and drops some. The top ten hold approximately 6% of the sample, which has about 200,000 clones, around 70% seen once. The V gene is TRBV18, the J gene TRBJ2-7; D could derive from TRBD1 or TRBD2 (5 bases each). The source was PBMCs, collected after 12 months of ibrutinib treatment. The clonotype comes from a human donor with chronic lymphocytic leukemia. CDR3: CASSPGPEREQYF. The CDR3 DNA reads as TGTGCCAGCTCCCCGGGACCGGAACGAGAGCAGTACTTC.